The 30 T cell receptor beta chains below come from one sample, sequenced in a study of shared T cell receptors in the human thymus. Profiling relied on immunoSEQ multiplex PCR, and the TCRdb table lists in-frame clones only, not all of them. The profile shows hundreds of thousands of clones, over 75% of them singletons. This same sample was also taken into another study, of human thymus T cells.

Sequencing input: thymocytes. These receptor sequences come from a girl under three years old with a congenital heart defect.

This clone showed up just a few times. V gene TRBV28 combines with J gene TRBJ2-1, with TRBD1 identical over 7 bases. Germline-derived CDR1 and CDR2 are MDHEN and SYDVKM. The ends lost 3 bases at V and 3 bases at J; junction bases unmatched: 14. This CDR3 has 18 amino acids. The CDR3 sequence: CASSFPPPDRSGYNEQFF. Here the CDR3 DNA reads TGTGCCAGCAGTTTCCCCCCCCCGGACAGGTCGGGCTACAATGAGCAGTTCTTC.

The CDR3 DNA reads TGTGCCAGTAGTATAAGGAGTGGGACAGGGTGGCACAATGAGCAGTTCTTC. This codes for CASSIRSGTGWHNEQFF. The chain links TRBV19 to TRBJ2-1; 9 bases line up with TRBD1. The CDR3 totals 17 residues. Germline CDR1 and CDR2: LNHDA and SQIVND (reference sequence). With V trimmed by 2 bases and J by 5 bases, 10 bases remained unmatched.

The gene calls are TRBV6-5 and TRBJ2-7, with 10 bases that match TRBD1. With V trimmed by 4 bases and J by 1 base, 7 bases remained unmatched. This CDR3 is 16 amino acids long. Germline V gives CDR1 MNHEY, CDR2 SVGAGI. The CDR3 is CASSWGRGQGSYEQYF. Written as DNA, the CDR3 is TGTGCCAGCAGTTGGGGTCGGGGACAGGGGTCCTACGAGCAGTACTTC.

This clone was detected once. The CDR3 DNA reads as TGTGCCAGCAGACAGGGACAGGCCAGCAATCAGCCCCAGCATTTT. Translated: CASRQGQASNQPQHF. This chain links TRBV6-5 with TRBJ1-5, with 8 positions matching TRBD1. Germline CDR1 and CDR2: MNHEY and SVGAGI. The CDR3 totals 15 residues. The V and J ends lost 6 bases and 1 base, in that order; junction bases with no gene match: 5.

The V and J genes are TRBV9 and TRBJ1-1; 7 positions match TRBD1. The ends lost 4 bases at V and 5 bases at J; junction bases unmatched: 11. This CDR3 has 15 residues. Germline V gene lookup returns CDR1 SGDLS and CDR2 YYNGEE. DNA of the CDR3: TGTGCCAGCAGCCCCCGGACAGGAAGGGAAACTGAAGCTTTCTTT. Encoded protein: CASSPRTGRETEAFF.

V usage is TRBV11-2 and J usage is TRBJ2-5; 15 bases align to TRBD2. The CDR3 consists of 19 residues. Per germline, CDR1 SGHAT and CDR2 FQNNGV. V shed 2 bases and J 7 bases; nucleotides not matched to a gene: 14. Here the CDR3 reads CASSLRAGGLAGGLRTQYF. DNA of the CDR3: TGTGCCAGCAGCTTAAGGGCGGGGGGACTAGCGGGGGGATTACGGACCCAGTACTTC.

The chain recombines TRBV10-3 with TRBJ1-1; 7 bases fit TRBD1. CDR1 and CDR2 from the germline V gene are ENHRY and SYGVKD. With 0 bases clipped from V and 2 bases from J, the junction kept 12 bases outside the gene matches. The CDR3 sequence is 18 residues long. The CDR3 nucleotides are TGTGCCATCAGTGAGTCCTCGTCCTCCCGGGACAGTAACACTGAAGCTTTCTTT. Its translation is CAISESSSSRDSNTEAFF.

This clone was observed a single time. The chain combines TRBV6-1 with TRBJ1-1, with no clear D. Trimming left V 4 bases short and J 4 bases short, with 16 bases between. CDR3 length equals 15 residues. From germline, CDR1 is MNHNS and CDR2 SASEGT. This CDR3 reads CASSARRGQSTEAFF. In DNA, the CDR3 is TGTGCCAGCAGTGCCCGCCGGGGTCAGAGCACTGAAGCTTTCTTT.

This chain connects TRBV28 to TRBJ1-1; tentatively, D is TRBD1 (5 bases). Germline CDR1 and CDR2: MDHEN and SYDVKM. The V end lost 7 bases, the J end lost 5 bases, and 14 bases lay between the germline ends. The CDR3 is made up of 13 amino acids. The CDR3 protein is CASIGRKGTEAFF. DNA of the CDR3: TGTGCCAGCATTGGCAGGAAGGGGACTGAAGCTTTCTTT.

The V gene is TRBV9, the J gene TRBJ2-7; 7 nucleotides line up with TRBD2. From germline, CDR1 is SGDLS and CDR2 YYNGEE. Unmatched junction bases numbered 12, after V lost 4 bases and J lost 2 bases. This CDR3 is built from 16 residues. This CDR3 is CASSPGGLAAAYEQYF. As DNA, the CDR3 is TGTGCCAGCAGCCCCGGCGGGCTAGCGGCGGCCTACGAGCAGTACTTC.

This clone showed up just a few times. The chain is built from TRBV6-1 and TRBJ2-7, with TRBD1 matching over 10 bases. The CDR3 loop spans 13 amino acids. With V trimmed by 6 bases and J by 7 bases, 6 bases remained unmatched. The germline V gene encodes CDR1 MNHNS and CDR2 SASEGT. The CDR3, as DNA: TGTGCCAGCAGGACAGGGGGCTTGTGGGAGCAGTACTTC. The encoded protein is CASRTGGLWEQYF.

DNA of the CDR3: TGTGCCACCAGCAGAGTCAAGACTAGCGGGGGGCCTAACAATGAGCAGTTCTTC. Translated: CATSRVKTSGGPNNEQFF. This rearrangement joins TRBV15 to TRBJ2-1; 13 positions match TRBD2. Germline values: CDR1 LNHNV, CDR2 YYDKDF (reference sequence). Unmatched junction bases numbered 8, after V lost 1 base and J lost 5 bases. The CDR3 consists of 18 residues.

The chain recombines TRBV10-3 with TRBJ1-4; D is perhaps TRBD1 (6 bases). CDR3 length: 15 amino acids. V shed 0 bases and J shed 8 bases, with 13 bases lying between them. CDR1 is ENHRY, CDR2 SYGVKD, per germline. In nucleotides, the CDR3 is TGTGCCATCAGTGAGTCGGGACACGTCGGGGAAAAACTGTTTTTT. Amino acids: CAISESGHVGEKLFF.

The chain joins TRBV2 to TRBJ2-5; tentatively, D is TRBD2 (5 bases). This CDR3 contains 13 residues. V was clipped by 2 bases and J by 4 bases, with 8 bases between them. Germline V lookup: CDR1 SNHLY, CDR2 FYNNEI. CDR3 in amino acids: CASSERSGETQYF. The CDR3 nucleotides are TGTGCCAGCAGTGAAAGGAGCGGAGAGACCCAGTACTTC.

The genes are TRBV29-1 and TRBJ1-1; perhaps TRBD1 as D (5 bases). The V end lost 4 bases, the J end lost 1 base, and 16 bases lay between the germline ends. This CDR3 has 15 residues. Germline V CDR1 and CDR2: SQVTM, ANQGSEA. The CDR3 coding sequence is TGCAGCGTTGGGGGAGGGACGGAGAAGAACACTGAAGCTTTCTTT. Translation: CSVGGGTEKNTEAFF.

Comments on this clone: This sample includes further DNA sequences coding for the same CDR3. The chain joins TRBV28 to TRBJ1-6, with D perhaps TRBD1 (6 bases). Trimming cost V 3 bases and J 5 bases, with 11 bases left between them. Germline CDR1 and CDR2: MDHEN and SYDVKM. CDR3 size: 15 residues. The CDR3 loop is CASSFLQGDNSPLHF. The CDR3 DNA reads TGTGCCAGCAGTTTTTTACAGGGTGATAATTCACCCCTCCACTTT.

V gene TRBV10-2 combines with J gene TRBJ1-5, with D perhaps TRBD1 (5 bases). Germline V gene lookup returns CDR1 WSHSY and CDR2 SAAADI. The CDR3 is 18 residues long. The V and J ends lost 3 bases and 4 bases respectively, with 22 bases between them. CDR3 coding DNA: TGCGCCAGCAGTGAATCTTACGTAACAGGAGTACCAAATCAGCCCCAGCATTTT. Translating gives CASSESYVTGVPNQPQHF.

A few counts support this clone. The V gene is TRBV25-1, the J gene TRBJ1-1; TRBD1 might be the D (6 bases). Per the germline V gene, CDR1 is MGHDK and CDR2 is SYGVNS. V was pared by 4 bases and J by 8 bases, with 8 bases between. The CDR3 covers 11 residues. CDR3 in DNA: TGTGCCAGCAGTGCCCAGGGGGAAGCTTTCTTT. This gives the protein CASSAQGEAFF.

The chain employs TRBV6-5 and TRBJ2-7, with D maybe TRBD1 (5 bases). CDR1 and CDR2 from the germline V gene are MNHEY and SVGAGI. V gave up 7 bases and J gave up 3 bases, with 16 bases separating them. The CDR3 runs 14 residues. The CDR3 reads CASTAGFDLYEQYF. CDR3 in DNA: TGTGCCAGCACCGCAGGGTTCGATCTCTACGAGCAGTACTTC.

V usage is TRBV2 and J usage is TRBJ1-2; TRBD1 aligns across 9 bases. V was clipped by 4 bases and J by 4 bases; unmatched bases: 7. The CDR3 is 15 residues long. Germline V gene sequence: CDR1 SNHLY, CDR2 FYNNEI. In DNA, the CDR3 is TGTGCCAGCAGTGGGACAGGGGAAGTTGGCTATGGCTACACCTTC. It encodes CASSGTGEVGYGYTF.

This chain uses TRBV11-2 with TRBJ2-3; 11 positions agree with TRBD2. CDR1 is SGHAT, CDR2 FQNNGV, per germline. The length of the CDR3 is 18 residues. V lost 7 bases and J lost 0; bases outside the gene matches: 12. The chain's CDR3 is CASTSTTTSGGSTDTQYF. Written as DNA, the CDR3 is TGTGCCAGCACCTCCACCACCACTAGCGGGGGAAGCACAGATACGCAGTATTTT.

This chain joins TRBV7-3 and TRBJ2-1; 9 positions agree with TRBD1. V lost 0 bases, J lost 8 bases, and 11 bases stayed unmatched. The CDR3 consists of 17 residues. Germline V CDR1 and CDR2: SGHTA, FQGTGA. Here the CDR3 DNA reads TGTGCCAGCAGCTTAACTGCCGAGGACAGGGGACAGTATGAGCAGTTCTTC. It encodes CASSLTAEDRGQYEQFF.

The chain couples TRBV6-5 to TRBJ1-1; TRBD1 is a possible D gene (6 bases). The germline V and J ends were trimmed by 6 bases and 2 bases, with 16 bases remaining between them. Germline-derived CDR1 and CDR2 are MNHEY and SVGAGI. The CDR3 contains 15 residues. DNA of the CDR3: TGTGCCAGCAGGGTAATACAGGGTCTAAACACTGAAGCTTTCTTT. The encoded protein is CASRVIQGLNTEAFF.

The chain uses TRBV4-1 and TRBJ2-4, with TRBD2 matching over 7 bases. The J segment lost 6 bases and the V segment lost 4 bases, leaving 12 bases of the junction unmatched. The CDR3 is made up of 16 amino acids. Germline V gene data show CDR1 as MGHRA and CDR2 as YSYEKL. This chain's CDR3 is CASSLPTWPGGNIQYF. CDR3 nucleotides: TGCGCCAGCAGCCTACCCACGTGGCCGGGGGGAAACATTCAGTACTTC.

V gene TRBV6-1 combines with J gene TRBJ1-2; tentatively, D is TRBD1 (5 bases). Per germline, CDR1 MNHNS and CDR2 SASEGT. V was clipped by 2 bases and J by 4 bases, with 17 bases between them. This CDR3 contains 16 residues. The CDR3 nucleotides are TGTGCCAGCAGTGAACCCCGACAGCCCCCAGGCTATGGCTACACCTTC. Its translation: CASSEPRQPPGYGYTF.

The V call is TRBV27, the J call TRBJ1-6; D is uncertain. Germline CDR1 reads MNHEY; CDR2 reads SMNVEV (reference sequence). The length of the CDR3 is 15 residues. V lost 5 bases and J lost 4, with 12 bases in between. CDR3 in amino acids: CASSERTGYNSPLHF. The DNA of the CDR3 is TGTGCCAGCAGTGAGAGGACGGGGTATAATTCACCCCTCCACTTT.

The chain combines TRBV27 with TRBJ1-2, with D possibly being TRBD1 (5 bases). Germline CDR1 MNHEY, CDR2 SMNVEV (reference sequence). The CDR3 runs to 15 residues. V lost 2 bases to trimming and J lost 6 bases, with 16 bases between them. The CDR3 sequence: CASSLAGRSGDGYTF. CDR3 nucleotide sequence: TGTGCCAGCAGTTTAGCTGGCCGGTCGGGGGATGGCTACACCTTC.

For the CDR3, the DNA is TGCGCCAGCAGCCTCACTCTAAGGACTACTAGCTCCTACGAGCAGTACTTC. Translated, it gives CASSLTLRTTSSYEQYF. The genes are TRBV4-1 and TRBJ2-7; D possibly corresponds to TRBD2 (6 bases). V was pared by 4 bases and J by 0 bases, with 19 bases between. The CDR3 totals 17 residues. The germline V gene encodes CDR1 MGHRA and CDR2 YSYEKL.

The CDR3 protein is CASSLPGQRGGTDTQYF. The CDR3 coding sequence is TGCGCCAGCAGCTTGCCGGGACAACGGGGAGGCACAGATACGCAGTATTTT. V gene TRBV5-1 combines with J gene TRBJ2-3, with a possible D match to TRBD1 (6 bases). There are 17 residues in the CDR3. V shed 1 base and J shed 1 base, with 16 bases lying between them. The V gene's germline CDR1 is SGHRS and CDR2 YFSETQ.

This rearrangement joins TRBV2 to TRBJ2-2, with 7 bases fitting TRBD1. The germline gives CDR1 SNHLY, CDR2 FYNNEI. The CDR3 runs to 15 residues. V dropped 4 bases and J dropped 7; count of bases not matched to a gene: 9. The CDR3 region is CASSVTGDFGGELFF. The CDR3 coding sequence is TGTGCCAGCAGTGTAACAGGGGATTTTGGCGGGGAGCTGTTTTTT.